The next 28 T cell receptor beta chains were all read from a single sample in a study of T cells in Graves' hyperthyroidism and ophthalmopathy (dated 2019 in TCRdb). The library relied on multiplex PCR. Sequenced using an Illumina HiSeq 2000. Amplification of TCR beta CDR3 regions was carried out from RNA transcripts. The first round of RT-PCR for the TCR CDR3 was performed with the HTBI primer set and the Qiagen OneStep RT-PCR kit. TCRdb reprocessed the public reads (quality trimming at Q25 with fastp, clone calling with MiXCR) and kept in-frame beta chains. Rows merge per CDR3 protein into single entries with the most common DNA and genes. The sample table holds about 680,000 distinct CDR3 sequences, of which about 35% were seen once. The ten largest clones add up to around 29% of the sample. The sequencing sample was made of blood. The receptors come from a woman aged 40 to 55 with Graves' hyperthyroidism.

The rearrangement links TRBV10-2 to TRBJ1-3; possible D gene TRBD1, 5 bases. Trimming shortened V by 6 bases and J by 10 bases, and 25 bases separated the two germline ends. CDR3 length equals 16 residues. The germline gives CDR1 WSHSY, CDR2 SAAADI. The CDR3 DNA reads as TGCGCCAGCAGGGCCAGGGCCACTGTTGTAGGTAAGACCATATATTTT. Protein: CASRARATVVGKTIYF.

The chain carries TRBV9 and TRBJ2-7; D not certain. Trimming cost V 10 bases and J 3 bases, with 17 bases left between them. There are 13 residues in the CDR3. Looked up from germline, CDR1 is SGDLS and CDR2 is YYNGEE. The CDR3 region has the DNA TGTGCCTGGAGTCCCAACATGGACTACGAGCAGTACTTC. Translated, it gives CAWSPNMDYEQYF.

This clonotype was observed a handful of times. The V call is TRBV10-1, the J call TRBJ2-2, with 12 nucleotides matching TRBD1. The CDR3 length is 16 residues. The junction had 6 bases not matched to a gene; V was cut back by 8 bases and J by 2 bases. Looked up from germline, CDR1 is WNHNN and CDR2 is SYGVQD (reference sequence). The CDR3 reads CASGDRGPSNTGELFF. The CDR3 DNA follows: TGCGCCAGCGGGGACAGGGGGCCATCCAACACCGGGGAGCTGTTTTTT.

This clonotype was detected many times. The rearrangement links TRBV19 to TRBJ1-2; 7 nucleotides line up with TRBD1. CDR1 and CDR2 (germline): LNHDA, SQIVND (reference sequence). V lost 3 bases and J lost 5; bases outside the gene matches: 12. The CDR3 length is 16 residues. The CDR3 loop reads CASSIRTGQGRYGYTF. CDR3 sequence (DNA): TGTGCCAGTAGTATTAGGACAGGCCAAGGACGATATGGCTACACCTTC.

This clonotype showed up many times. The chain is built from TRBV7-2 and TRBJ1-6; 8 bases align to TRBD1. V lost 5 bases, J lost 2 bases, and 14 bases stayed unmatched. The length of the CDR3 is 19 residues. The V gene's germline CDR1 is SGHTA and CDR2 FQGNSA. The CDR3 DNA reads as TGTGCCAGCAGCCACAGATCGCTACAGGGGGGGCCCTATAATTCACCCCTCCACTTT. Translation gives CASSHRSLQGGPYNSPLHF.

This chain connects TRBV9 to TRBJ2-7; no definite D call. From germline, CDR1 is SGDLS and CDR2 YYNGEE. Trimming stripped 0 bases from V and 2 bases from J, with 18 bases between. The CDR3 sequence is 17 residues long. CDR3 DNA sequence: TGTGCCAGCAGCGTAGGAGTAAGGGCAGTAGAGACCTACGAGCAGTACTTC. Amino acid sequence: CASSVGVRAVETYEQYF.

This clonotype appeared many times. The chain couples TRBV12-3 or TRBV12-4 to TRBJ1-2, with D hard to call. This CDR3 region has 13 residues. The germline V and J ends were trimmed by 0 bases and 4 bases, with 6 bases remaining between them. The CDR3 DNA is TGTGCCAGCAGTTTAGCCGCAATCTATGGCTACACCTTC. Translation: CASSLAAIYGYTF.

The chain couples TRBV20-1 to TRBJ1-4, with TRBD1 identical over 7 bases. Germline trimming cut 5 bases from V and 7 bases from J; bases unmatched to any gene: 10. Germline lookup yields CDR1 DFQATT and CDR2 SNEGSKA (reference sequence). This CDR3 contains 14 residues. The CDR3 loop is CSAHSGTDLEKLFF. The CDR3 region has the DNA TGCAGTGCTCATTCCGGGACAGATCTTGAAAAACTGTTTTTT.

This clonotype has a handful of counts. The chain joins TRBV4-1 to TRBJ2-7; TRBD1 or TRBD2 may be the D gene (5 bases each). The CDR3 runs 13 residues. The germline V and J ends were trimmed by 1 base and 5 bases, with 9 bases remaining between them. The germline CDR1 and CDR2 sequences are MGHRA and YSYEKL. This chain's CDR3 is CASSQGRDHEQYF. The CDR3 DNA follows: TGCGCCAGCAGCCAAGGCAGGGACCACGAGCAGTACTTC.

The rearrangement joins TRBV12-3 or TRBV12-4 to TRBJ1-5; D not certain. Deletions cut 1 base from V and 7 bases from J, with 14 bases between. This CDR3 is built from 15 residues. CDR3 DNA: TGTGCCAGCAGTTTAGACACAGCCCGTTGGCAGCCCCAGCATTTT. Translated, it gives CASSLDTARWQPQHF.

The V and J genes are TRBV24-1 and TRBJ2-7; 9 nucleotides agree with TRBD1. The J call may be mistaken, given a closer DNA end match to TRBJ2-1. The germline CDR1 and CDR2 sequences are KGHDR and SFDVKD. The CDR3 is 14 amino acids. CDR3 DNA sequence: TGTGCCACCATGCGGACAGGGGTTGGCAATGAGCAGTTCTTC. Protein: CATMRTGVGNEQFF.

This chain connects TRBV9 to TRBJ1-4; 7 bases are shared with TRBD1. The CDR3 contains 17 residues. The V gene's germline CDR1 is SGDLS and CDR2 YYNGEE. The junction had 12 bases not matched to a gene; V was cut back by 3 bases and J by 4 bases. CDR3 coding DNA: TGTGCCAGCAGCGCGGGGACAGACCAGATCGGTAATGAAAAACTGTTTTTT. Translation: CASSAGTDQIGNEKLFF.

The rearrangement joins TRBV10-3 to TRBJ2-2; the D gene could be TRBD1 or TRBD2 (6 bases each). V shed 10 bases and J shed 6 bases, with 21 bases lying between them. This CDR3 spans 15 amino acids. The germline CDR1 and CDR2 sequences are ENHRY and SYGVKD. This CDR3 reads CASSTPGAFAGELFF. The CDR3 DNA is TGTGCCAGCAGCACACCGGGGGCATTCGCCGGGGAGCTGTTTTTT.

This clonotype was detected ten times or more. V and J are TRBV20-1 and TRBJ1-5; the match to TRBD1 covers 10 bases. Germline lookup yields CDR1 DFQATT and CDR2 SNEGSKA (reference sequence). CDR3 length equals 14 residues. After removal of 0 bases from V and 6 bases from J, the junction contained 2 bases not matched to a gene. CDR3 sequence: CSARETGGSQPQHF. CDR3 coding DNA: TGCAGTGCTAGAGAGACAGGGGGCAGTCAGCCCCAGCATTTT.

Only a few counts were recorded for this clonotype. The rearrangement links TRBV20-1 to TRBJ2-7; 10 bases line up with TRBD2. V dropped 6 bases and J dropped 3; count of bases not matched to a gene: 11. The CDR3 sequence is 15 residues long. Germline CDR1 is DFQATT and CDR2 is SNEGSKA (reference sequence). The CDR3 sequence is CSALPSGRVNYEQYF. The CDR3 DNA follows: TGCAGTGCCCTCCCCAGCGGGAGGGTCAACTACGAGCAGTACTTC.

For the CDR3, the DNA is TGTGCCAGCAGCTCCCAGACAGGGGCCTCCTACGAGCAGTACTTC. Translating gives CASSSQTGASYEQYF. The chain is built from TRBV5-5 and TRBJ2-7, with 8 bases aligning to TRBD1. V lost 3 bases, J lost 0 bases, and 5 bases stayed unmatched. This CDR3 contains 15 residues. The germline V gene has CDR1 SGHKS and CDR2 YYEKEE (reference sequence).

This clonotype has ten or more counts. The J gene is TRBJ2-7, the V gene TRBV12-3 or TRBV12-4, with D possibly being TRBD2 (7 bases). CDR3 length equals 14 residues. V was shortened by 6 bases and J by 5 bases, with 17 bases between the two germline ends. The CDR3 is CASSLGGARHEQYF. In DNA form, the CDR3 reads TGTGCCAGCAGCCTAGGGGGGGCGCGGCACGAGCAGTACTTC.

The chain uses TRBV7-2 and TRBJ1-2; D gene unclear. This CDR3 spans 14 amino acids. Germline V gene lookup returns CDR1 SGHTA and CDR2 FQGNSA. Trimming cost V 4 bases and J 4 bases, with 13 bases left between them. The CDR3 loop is CASSYPGRGYGYTF. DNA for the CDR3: TGTGCCAGCAGCTATCCGGGAAGAGGCTATGGCTACACCTTC. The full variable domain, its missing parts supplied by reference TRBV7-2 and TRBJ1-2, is GAGVSQSPSNKVTEKGKDVELRCDPISGHTALYWYRQSLGQGLEFLIYFQGNSAPDKSGLPSDRFSAERTGGSVSTLTIQRTQQEDSAVYLCASSYPGRGYGYTFGSGTRLTVV.

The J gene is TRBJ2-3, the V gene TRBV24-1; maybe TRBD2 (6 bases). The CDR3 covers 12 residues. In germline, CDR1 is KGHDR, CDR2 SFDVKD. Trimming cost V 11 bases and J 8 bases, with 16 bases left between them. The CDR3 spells CASSGLAATQYF. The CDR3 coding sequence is TGTGCCAGCAGCGGGCTCGCTGCTACGCAGTATTTT.

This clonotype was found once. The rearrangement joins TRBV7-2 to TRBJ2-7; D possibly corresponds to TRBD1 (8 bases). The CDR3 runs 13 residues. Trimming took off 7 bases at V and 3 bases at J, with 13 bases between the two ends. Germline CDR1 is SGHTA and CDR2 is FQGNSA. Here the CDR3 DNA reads TGTGCCAGCAAGCGGGACAGGAACTACGAGCAGTACTTC. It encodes CASKRDRNYEQYF. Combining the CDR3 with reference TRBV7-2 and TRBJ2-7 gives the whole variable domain GAGVSQSPSNKVTEKGKDVELRCDPISGHTALYWYRQSLGQGLEFLIYFQGNSAPDKSGLPSDRFSAERTGGSVSTLTIQRTQQEDSAVYLCASKRDRNYEQYFGPGTRLTVT.

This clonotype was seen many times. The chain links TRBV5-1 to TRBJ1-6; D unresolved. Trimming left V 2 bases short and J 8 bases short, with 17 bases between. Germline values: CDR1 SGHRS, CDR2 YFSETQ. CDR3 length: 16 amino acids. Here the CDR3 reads CASSFRLGASDSPLHF. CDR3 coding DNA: TGCGCCAGCAGCTTTAGATTGGGAGCGAGTGATTCACCCCTCCACTTT.

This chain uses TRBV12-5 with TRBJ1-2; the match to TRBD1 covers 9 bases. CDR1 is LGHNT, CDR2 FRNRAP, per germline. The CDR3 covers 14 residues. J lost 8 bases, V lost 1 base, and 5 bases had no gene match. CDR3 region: CASGLGDRVGGYTF. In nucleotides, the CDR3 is TGTGCTAGTGGTTTGGGGGACAGGGTAGGCGGCTACACCTTC.

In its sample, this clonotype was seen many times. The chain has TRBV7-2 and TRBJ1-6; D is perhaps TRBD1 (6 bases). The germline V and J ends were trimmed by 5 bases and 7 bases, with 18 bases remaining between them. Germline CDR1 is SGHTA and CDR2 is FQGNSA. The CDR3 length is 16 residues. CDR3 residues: CASSAQQGFGNSPLHF. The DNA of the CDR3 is TGTGCCAGCAGCGCCCAACAGGGATTCGGGAATTCACCCCTCCACTTT.

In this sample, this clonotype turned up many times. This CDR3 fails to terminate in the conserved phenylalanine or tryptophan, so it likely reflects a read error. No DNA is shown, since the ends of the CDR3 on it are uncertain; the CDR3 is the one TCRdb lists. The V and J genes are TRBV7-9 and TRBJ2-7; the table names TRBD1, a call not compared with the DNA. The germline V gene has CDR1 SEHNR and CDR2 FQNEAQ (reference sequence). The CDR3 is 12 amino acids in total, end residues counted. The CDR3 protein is CASSPQGGSPVI.

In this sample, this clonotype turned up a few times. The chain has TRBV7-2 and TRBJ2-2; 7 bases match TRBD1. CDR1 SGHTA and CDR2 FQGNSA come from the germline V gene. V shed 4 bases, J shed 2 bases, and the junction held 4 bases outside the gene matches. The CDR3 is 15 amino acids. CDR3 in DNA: TGTGCCAGCAGCTCGGGACAGTTTAACACCGGGGAGCTGTTTTTT. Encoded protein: CASSSGQFNTGELFF.

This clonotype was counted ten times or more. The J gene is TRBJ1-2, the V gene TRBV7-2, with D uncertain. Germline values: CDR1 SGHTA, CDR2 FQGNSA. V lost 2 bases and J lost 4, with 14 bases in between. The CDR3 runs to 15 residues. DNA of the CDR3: TGTGCCAGCAGCTTAAGCCCGAACATGGGCTATGGCTACACCTTC. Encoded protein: CASSLSPNMGYGYTF. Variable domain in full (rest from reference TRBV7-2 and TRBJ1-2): GAGVSQSPSNKVTEKGKDVELRCDPISGHTALYWYRQSLGQGLEFLIYFQGNSAPDKSGLPSDRFSAERTGGSVSTLTIQRTQQEDSAVYLCASSLSPNMGYGYTFGSGTRLTVV.

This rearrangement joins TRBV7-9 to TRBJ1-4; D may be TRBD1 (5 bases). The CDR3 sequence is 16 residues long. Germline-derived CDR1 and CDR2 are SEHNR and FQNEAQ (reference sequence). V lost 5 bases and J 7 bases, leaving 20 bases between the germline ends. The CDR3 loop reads CASSPLLGTIAEKLFF. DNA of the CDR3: TGTGCCAGCAGCCCACTGCTAGGGACTATTGCTGAAAAACTGTTTTTT.

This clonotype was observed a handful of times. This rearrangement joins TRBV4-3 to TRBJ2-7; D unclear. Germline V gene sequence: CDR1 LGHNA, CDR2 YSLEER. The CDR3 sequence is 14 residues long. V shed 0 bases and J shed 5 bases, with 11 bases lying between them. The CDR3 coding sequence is TGCGCCAGCAGCCAAGAAGAGTCGGGCGACGAGCAGTACTTC. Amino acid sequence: CASSQEESGDEQYF.